This T cell receptor beta chain was observed in a study of CD8+CD57+ T cells in acquired aplastic anemia. Study information: Mean DNA quantity obtained from sorted CD4+ and CD8+ cells was about 3.2 ug.

The CDR3 has 12 amino acids. Germline CDR1 reads SEHNR; CDR2 reads FQNEAQ (reference sequence). With 6 bases removed from V and 9 bases from J, the gap between germline ends came to 9 bases. The authors sequenced patients whose flow cytometry had shown CD8+CD57+ cell expansion. Genomic DNA acted as the template from which TCR beta VDJ combination and CDR3 sequence profiling were carried out. TCRdb itself ran the reads through MiXCR, one entry per CDR3 protein. The sample includes tens of thousands of distinct CDR3 sequences, 55% to 75% of them seen just once. In regard to this clonotype: The antigen is undetermined.

The study, taken as a whole, reports: Significance was not reached for CD8+ Simpson's diversity between patients and controls.

This chain connects TRBV7-9 to TRBJ2-6; D remains ambiguous. Sequencing was carried out using sorted CD4+, CD8+, or CD8+CD57+ T cells (not recorded which) from PBMCs. This TCR was recovered from a human donor with aplastic anemia. CDR3 sequence reads: CASSYPVNVLTF. For the CDR3, the DNA is TGTGCCAGCAGTTACCCGGTCAACGTCCTGACTTTC.